Listed below are T cell receptor beta chains from one sample, sequenced in a study of cytomegalovirus exposure and HLA in healthy donors. Clones were sequenced by immunoSEQ multiplex PCR, and TCRdb holds only the in-frame ones, with some missing. Altogether 30,000 to 40,000 clones are present, approximately 95% being singletons, with the ten largest covering about 3.1%. Sequenced input: PBMCs. The receptor source for this set is a man aged 18 to 29 in good health and CMV-seronegative. Both conserved end residues are part of each CDR3. D genes are given only for firm matches. Rows give clone size only sometimes, using once, few, many, or a class for an expanded clone.

d_gene: TRBD2
abundance: NA
j_gene: TRBJ2-1
v_gene: TRBV7-9
CDR3nt: TGTGCCAGCAGCTTAGCGGGAGGACTAGCGGCCTACAATGAGCAGTTCTTC
CDR3aa: CASSLAGGLAAYNEQFF

d_gene: NA
abundance: NA
j_gene: TRBJ1-4
v_gene: TRBV13
CDR3nt: TGTGCCAGCAGCTTTACGGGAGAAAAACTGTTTTTT
CDR3aa: CASSFTGEKLFF

d_gene: NA
abundance: NA
j_gene: TRBJ1-5
v_gene: TRBV5-1
CDR3nt: TGCGCCAGCAGCTCTGGACAGTTTAATCAGCCCCAGCATTTT
CDR3aa: CASSSGQFNQPQHF

d_gene: NA
abundance: NA
j_gene: TRBJ1-1
v_gene: TRBV5-1
CDR3nt: TGCGCCAGCAGCTTAAGTGGGTTGCGGAGGGCTTTCTTT
CDR3aa: CASSLSGLRRAFF

d_gene: NA
abundance: NA
j_gene: TRBJ2-5
v_gene: TRBV25-1
CDR3nt: TGTGCCAGCAGTGAATGGGACAACAAGCTTTTCCAAGAGACCCAGTACTTC
CDR3aa: CASSEWDNKLFQETQYF

d_gene: TRBD1
abundance: NA
j_gene: TRBJ2-5
v_gene: TRBV10-3
CDR3nt: TGTGCCATCAGGGAACAGGGGGCCCAGTACTTC
CDR3aa: CAIREQGAQYF

d_gene: NA
abundance: NA
j_gene: TRBJ1-1
v_gene: TRBV5-1
CDR3nt: TGCGCCAGCAGCTTGAGGCTCGGGGGACGGACTGAAGCTTTCTTT
CDR3aa: CASSLRLGGRTEAFF

d_gene: NA
abundance: NA
j_gene: TRBJ1-4
v_gene: TRBV28
CDR3nt: TGTGCCAGCAGTTTCGGGGTTCAGGAAAAACTGTTTTTT
CDR3aa: CASSFGVQEKLFF

d_gene: NA
abundance: NA
j_gene: TRBJ1-2
v_gene: TRBV10-3
CDR3nt: TGTGCCATCAGTGAATTCGGACAACTTAACTATGGCTACACCTTC
CDR3aa: CAISEFGQLNYGYTF

d_gene: TRBD2
abundance: medium-sized
j_gene: TRBJ2-7
v_gene: TRBV4-1
CDR3nt: TGCGCCAGCAGCCTGACTAGCGGAGTTGAAAACGAGCAGTACTTC
CDR3aa: CASSLTSGVENEQYF

d_gene: TRBD2
abundance: NA
j_gene: TRBJ2-3
v_gene: TRBV9
CDR3nt: TGTGCCAGCAGCGTAGATGGCGGGGGGCTGCTTGTGGCGCAGTATTTT
CDR3aa: CASSVDGGGLLVAQYF

d_gene: TRBD1
abundance: few
j_gene: TRBJ1-2
v_gene: TRBV11-1
CDR3nt: TGTGCCAGCAGCCGAGGGGGCTCGAACTATGGCTACACCTTC
CDR3aa: CASSRGGSNYGYTF

d_gene: TRBD1
abundance: NA
j_gene: TRBJ1-4
v_gene: TRBV6-1
CDR3nt: TGTGCCAGCAGCACAGGGGAGGCTAATGAAAAACTGTTTTTT
CDR3aa: CASSTGEANEKLFF

d_gene: NA
abundance: NA
j_gene: TRBJ2-7
v_gene: TRBV29-1
CDR3nt: TGCAGCGTTGAAGAAGGGCAGGGCGAGCAGTACTTC
CDR3aa: CSVEEGQGEQYF

d_gene: NA
abundance: NA
j_gene: TRBJ1-5
v_gene: TRBV25-1
CDR3nt: TGTGCCAGCAGTGAATACGGGGTCGGGCAGCCCCAGCATTTT
CDR3aa: CASSEYGVGQPQHF

d_gene: NA
abundance: NA
j_gene: TRBJ1-1
v_gene: TRBV5-5
CDR3nt: TGTGCCAGCCTGCGGGGTGAAAAGAACACTGAAGCTTTCTTT
CDR3aa: CASLRGEKNTEAFF

d_gene: NA
abundance: few
j_gene: TRBJ1-5
v_gene: TRBV6-5
CDR3nt: TGTGCCAGTAGAAGGAGGCGTCAGGGGAATCAGCCCCAGCATTTT
CDR3aa: CASRRRRQGNQPQHF

d_gene: TRBD2
abundance: NA
j_gene: TRBJ2-1
v_gene: TRBV11-2
CDR3nt: TGTGCCAGCAGCAAGATTGAAGCTAGCGGGGCGCAGAATGAGCAGTTCTTC
CDR3aa: CASSKIEASGAQNEQFF

d_gene: NA
abundance: NA
j_gene: TRBJ2-1
v_gene: TRBV7-3
CDR3nt: TGTGCCAGCAGCTTGTCTAGCGTAAATGAGCAGTTCTTC
CDR3aa: CASSLSSVNEQFF

d_gene: TRBD1
abundance: NA
j_gene: TRBJ1-2
v_gene: TRBV5-1
CDR3nt: TGCGCCAGCAGCCGGGGACAGGGGGCGAGCGGCTACACCTTC
CDR3aa: CASSRGQGASGYTF

d_gene: TRBD2
abundance: NA
j_gene: TRBJ2-1
v_gene: TRBV4-1
CDR3nt: TGCGCCAGCCGCTCCCCTCGGGGGGGCTACAATGAGCAGTTCTTC
CDR3aa: CASRSPRGGYNEQFF

d_gene: NA
abundance: NA
j_gene: TRBJ1-4
v_gene: TRBV6-1
CDR3nt: TGTGCCAGCAGTGAGTGGGGGGAGGGTGAAAAACTGTTTTTT
CDR3aa: CASSEWGEGEKLFF

d_gene: NA
abundance: NA
j_gene: TRBJ1-1
v_gene: TRBV7-2
CDR3nt: TGTGCCAGCAGCTTAGTACAGGGGAACACTGAAGCTTTCTTT
CDR3aa: CASSLVQGNTEAFF

d_gene: NA
abundance: NA
j_gene: TRBJ1-1
v_gene: TRBV14
CDR3nt: TGTGCCAGCAGCGGGAGTAGGTATTACACTGAAGCTTTCTTT
CDR3aa: CASSGSRYYTEAFF

d_gene: TRBD1
abundance: NA
j_gene: TRBJ2-7
v_gene: TRBV19
CDR3nt: TGTGCCAGTAGTAGCCGGGACAGGGGGCTCTACGAGCAGTACTTC
CDR3aa: CASSSRDRGLYEQYF

d_gene: NA
abundance: NA
j_gene: TRBJ1-4
v_gene: TRBV28
CDR3nt: TGTGCCAGCAGTGGGGCCCAAGGGCTAGGGGAAAAACTGTTTTTT
CDR3aa: CASSGAQGLGEKLFF

d_gene: NA
abundance: NA
j_gene: TRBJ2-5
v_gene: TRBV7-2
CDR3nt: TGTGCCAGCAGCTTAGTAGCCGACCCACAAGAGACCCAGTACTTC
CDR3aa: CASSLVADPQETQYF

d_gene: TRBD2
abundance: NA
j_gene: TRBJ2-1
v_gene: TRBV6-1
CDR3nt: TGTGCCAGCAGTGTAAGCGGGAGATCGGCCAATGAGCAGTTCTTC
CDR3aa: CASSVSGRSANEQFF